The rows below give T cell receptor beta chains drawn from one sample of a study of T cells in localized non-small cell lung cancer. Only in-frame clones appear in the TCRdb table, and some are missing; sequencing was by immunoSEQ multiplex PCR. The sample yields around 140,000 clones, 70% to 90% seen once. The input for sequencing was peripheral blood, taken before any cancer treatment. Receptors were obtained from a female donor over 55 with stage I lung adenocarcinoma. Each CDR3 is given without its conserved first and last residue.

v_call	j_call	cdr3_aa
TRBV5-5	TRBJ2-7	ASSPRGDGYEQY
TRBV19	TRBJ1-4	ASTRDRGEKLF
TRBV28	TRBJ1-1	ASSLRARGAEAF
TRBV9	TRBJ2-2	ASSAGDSRNTGELF
TRBV4-1	TRBJ2-7	ASSQWTSANYEQY
TRBV19	TRBJ2-7	ASSTQGTVTYEQY
TRBV6-6	TRBJ2-1	ASRRAVDEQF
TRBV5-1	TRBJ2-7	ASSFLLMGTGLYEQY
TRBV4-1	TRBJ2-5	ASLANKGTQY
TRBV7-2	TRBJ2-7	ASSLALAGARNEQY
TRBV10-3	TRBJ2-7	AISEGGTASTLEQY
TRBV4-1	TRBJ2-3	ASSQVRVLRTDTQY
TRBV29-1	TRBJ1-1	SVGVNTEAF
TRBV29-1	TRBJ2-6	SVEDSGQGATGANVLT
TRBV11-2	TRBJ2-2	ASSSTPRAGELF
TRBV7-2	TRBJ2-7	ASSLALRQPIGQY
TRBV28	TRBJ1-2	ASRPVGGLGYT
TRBV28	TRBJ2-7	ASSSYRRGAYEQY
TRBV4-2	TRBJ2-7	ASSQARYREQY
TRBV2	TRBJ1-3	ASSRAHPEGLSGNTIY
TRBV21-1	TRBJ2-7	ASKREPTYEQY
TRBV6-6	TRBJ2-7	ASSFRDRGTYEQY
TRBV29-1	TRBJ2-3	SVGQITDTQY